A selection of T cell receptor beta chains follows, all from one sample in a study of T cell responses to AZD1222 COVID-19 vaccine. Assay: immunoSEQ multiplex PCR; the TCRdb copy retains only in-frame clones and omits some. The repertoire has roughly 69,000 clones, about four fifths of them found once; the top ten carry over 12%. Sequenced material: peripheral blood, taken 28 days after the second AZD1222 dose. The receptors stem from an adult who received the AZD1222 COVID-19 vaccine. Each CDR3 is given without its conserved first and last residue.

V,J,CDR3
TRBV4-3,TRBJ2-5,ASSQDLGQETQY
TRBV6-5,TRBJ1-1,ASSYSSRLNTEAF
TRBV12-3/TRBV12-4,TRBJ2-2,ASSRDTGELF
TRBV7-2,TRBJ2-1,ASSSAPYNEQF
TRBV6-2/TRBV6-3,TRBJ2-7,ASSPAYEQY
TRBV19,TRBJ2-3,ASSSSLGVGGDTQY
TRBV5-1,TRBJ1-6,ASSPGVTFNSPLH
TRBV28,TRBJ2-1,ASGPGTSGGNEQF
TRBV4-3,TRBJ1-3,ASSPERYSGNTIY
TRBV19,TRBJ2-5,ASSLGGLAGVRETQY
TRBV6-6,TRBJ1-2,ASSYSLPGGADGYT
TRBV2,TRBJ2-1,ASSEAGTGVDEQF
TRBV18,TRBJ1-1,ASSPQGRTEAF
TRBV29-1,TRBJ1-2,SVEVAEDTNYGYT
TRBV5-1,TRBJ2-4,ASSLDGQENIQY
TRBV11-3,TRBJ2-5,ASSLGRGGRETQY
TRBV19,TRBJ2-7,ASSHEGREQY
TRBV6-2/TRBV6-3,TRBJ1-6,ASSYPGPSSPLH
TRBV6-6,TRBJ2-3,ASTSWTRTDTQY
TRBV3-1/TRBV3-2,TRBJ2-5,ASSQGLQETQY
TRBV7-3,TRBJ2-7,ASSLNPGASYEQY
TRBV19,TRBJ1-1,ASRKSLNTEAF
TRBV6-8,TRBJ2-7,AHRGCGVAYEQY
TRBV11-2,TRBJ2-1,ASSDRDRGSYNEQF
TRBV15,TRBJ2-5,ATTDETGIWETQY
TRBV10-2,TRBJ2-5,ASRSQGAVFETQY
TRBV11-2,TRBJ2-5,ASSSTGVGETQY
TRBV10-3,TRBJ1-1,AISPGQGPTEAF
TRBV6-5,TRBJ2-4,ASRTQGQAIQY
TRBV18,TRBJ2-7,ASSPQGQGSSYEQY
TRBV29-1,TRBJ1-2,SVQSGDGYT
TRBV27,TRBJ1-2,ASSFQGKAPYGYT
TRBV7-9,TRBJ2-4,ASSLDQGLAKNIQY
TRBV11-3,TRBJ2-2,ASSLEGIRGGGELF
TRBV4-1,TRBJ2-5,ASSRRVGETQY
TRBV27,TRBJ1-2,ASSLSGINYGYT
TRBV2,TRBJ1-4,ASQKYTYATNEKLF
TRBV12-3/TRBV12-4,TRBJ2-2,AERRGNTGELF
TRBV6-5,TRBJ2-1,ASSPSSYNEQF
TRBV7-8,TRBJ2-7,ASSYLTSSNEQY
TRBV29-1,TRBJ2-7,SVGSASYEQY
TRBV6-2/TRBV6-3,TRBJ1-1,ASSYGGGAF
TRBV6-2/TRBV6-3,TRBJ2-6,ASSYSFGSSGANVLT
TRBV7-9,TRBJ1-1,ASSLEVRGKNTEAF
TRBV6-1,TRBJ2-7,ASSDSGGTYEQY
TRBV11-2,TRBJ1-1,ASSLARTGITEAF
TRBV6-1,TRBJ2-7,ASSDRGRGLGLASYEQY
TRBV2,TRBJ2-7,ATMDRIYEQY
TRBV30,TRBJ1-4,AWAPGGSEKLF